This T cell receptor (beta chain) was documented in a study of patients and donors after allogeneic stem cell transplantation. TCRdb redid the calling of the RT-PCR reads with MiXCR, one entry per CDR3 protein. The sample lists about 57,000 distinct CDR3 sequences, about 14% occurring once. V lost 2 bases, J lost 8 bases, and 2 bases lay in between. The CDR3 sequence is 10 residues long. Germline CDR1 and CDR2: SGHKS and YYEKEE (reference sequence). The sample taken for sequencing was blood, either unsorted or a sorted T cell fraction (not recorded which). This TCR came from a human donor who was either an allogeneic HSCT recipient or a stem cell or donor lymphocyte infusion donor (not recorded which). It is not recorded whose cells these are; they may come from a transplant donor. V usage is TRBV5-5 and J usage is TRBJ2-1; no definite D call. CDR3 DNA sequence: TGTGCCAGCAGCTTCGATGAGCAGTTCTTC. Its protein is CASSFDEQFF.